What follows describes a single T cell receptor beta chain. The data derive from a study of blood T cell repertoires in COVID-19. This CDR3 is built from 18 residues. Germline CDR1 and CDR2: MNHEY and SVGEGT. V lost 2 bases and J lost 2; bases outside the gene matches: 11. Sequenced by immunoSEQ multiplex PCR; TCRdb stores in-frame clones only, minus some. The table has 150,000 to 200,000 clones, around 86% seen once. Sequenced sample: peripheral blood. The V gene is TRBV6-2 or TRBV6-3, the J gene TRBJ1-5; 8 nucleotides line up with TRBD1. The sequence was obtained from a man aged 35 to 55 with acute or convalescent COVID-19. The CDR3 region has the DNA TGTGCCAGCAGTTACGTTTTGGCAGGGGGCGCTGGCAATCAGCCCCAGCATTTT. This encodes CASSYVLAGGAGNQPQHF.